One and the same sample provided the 2 T cell receptor beta chains below, sequenced in a study of blood T cell repertoires in COVID-19 (TCRdb year 2020). Library preparation was by the immunoSEQ multiplex PCR assay. Held by TCRdb, this immuneACCESS table contains in-frame sequences only and omits some clones. Under half of the omission traces to an unresolved V gene where checked; the cause of the rest is unknown. Within this sample are around 300,000 clones, with about nine tenths of them counted one time only. Roughly 0.96% of the sample goes to the ten largest clones. What was sequenced was peripheral blood. These receptor sequences come from a woman in her 40s who had recovered from COVID-19.

J is TRBJ2-1 and V is TRBV6-5; unclear D gene. CDR1 is MNHEY, CDR2 SVGAGI, per germline. V was clipped by 2 bases and J by 10 bases, with 18 bases between them. The CDR3 runs 15 residues. The CDR3 bases are TGTGCCAGCAGTTACAAGAGGTCTCCCCCCGGAGAGCAGTTCTTC. It translates to CASSYKRSPPGEQFF.

A word on this clone: One end of the junction is discordant with germline, which a read error may explain. The chain uses TRBV7-7 and TRBJ2-1, with 9 nucleotides matching TRBD1. Germline loops: CDR1 SSHAT, CDR2 FNYEAQ (reference sequence). The length of the CDR3 is 15 residues. DNA for the CDR3: TGTGCTAGCAGCAAAGGACAGGGGTGGTCCAATGAGCAGTTCTTC. Protein: CASSKGQGWSNEQFF.